Listed below are T cell receptor beta chains from one sample, sequenced in a study of blood T cell repertoires in COVID-19. TCRdb keeps only in-frame clones here, not all; method: immunoSEQ multiplex PCR. The sample lists roughly 220,000 clones; just over 85% were seen once. The sequenced sample was PBMCs or T cells enriched from blood (not recorded which). Source of these receptors: a woman aged 50 to 60 with acute COVID-19. Each CDR3 is given with its conserved first and last residue. The D gene is left open where the match is weak. The size of a clone is reported for some rows only, either as once, few or many, or as a class for expanded clones.

>TRBJ2-3|once|TRBV19|NA
TGTGCCAGTGGGTGGGAGGCAGATACGCAGTATTTT
CASGWEADTQYF
>TRBJ2-7|NA|TRBV7-2|NA
TGTGCCAGCAGCTTAACGACAGCGACTTCCTACGAGCAGTACTTC
CASSLTTATSYEQYF
>TRBJ2-7|NA|TRBV4-1|TRBD1
TGCGCCAGCAGCTTCCGACAGGGGGATTCCTACGAGCAGTACTTC
CASSFRQGDSYEQYF
>TRBJ2-1|NA|TRBV3-1/TRBV3-2|TRBD1
TGTGCCAGCAGCCAAGCTGACAGGGCGTACAATGAGCAGTTCTTC
CASSQADRAYNEQFF
>TRBJ1-3|NA|TRBV12-5|NA
TGTGCTAGTGGTTTGTACTACAGGGCTGGAAACACCATATATTTT
CASGLYYRAGNTIYF
>TRBJ1-4|NA|TRBV18|TRBD1
TGTGCCAGCTCACCGGGACAGGGGGCGGAAAAACTGTTTTTT
CASSPGQGAEKLFF
>TRBJ2-2|NA|TRBV7-9|TRBD1
TGTGCCAGCAGCTTAGGAGGACAGGAGAACACCGGGGAGCTGTTTTTT
CASSLGGQENTGELFF
>TRBJ2-1|few|TRBV12-3/TRBV12-4|NA
TGTGCCAGCAGTTTTTCTTCGTACAATGAGCAGTTCTTC
CASSFSSYNEQFF
>TRBJ1-2|NA|TRBV2|NA
TGTGCCAGCAAGGTCCGGGGGACCTCCTATGGCTACACCTTC
CASKVRGTSYGYTF
>TRBJ2-3|NA|TRBV7-2|TRBD2
TGTGCCAGCAGCCCCACGGGACTAGGGGGGATCGGGCAGTATTTT
CASSPTGLGGIGQYF
>TRBJ2-3|NA|TRBV19|NA
TGTGCCAGTCACGGGGATACGCAGTATTTT
CASHGDTQYF
>TRBJ2-3|NA|TRBV14|TRBD1
TGTGCCAGCAGCCTGAGCACAGGGGTCATGGTTATGGATACGCAGTATTTT
CASSLSTGVMVMDTQYF
>TRBJ1-5|once|TRBV28|NA
TGTGCCAGCAGTTTCATGGGAGAGGGCAATCAGCCCCAGCATTTT
CASSFMGEGNQPQHF
>TRBJ1-2|once|TRBV28|TRBD1
TGTGCCAGCAGTTACAGGGGGCGAGGCTACACCTTC
CASSYRGRGYTF
>TRBJ2-7|NA|TRBV5-1|TRBD2
TGCGCCAGCAGCCCGGGAGGACTCCTCTTTGGCGAGCAGTACTTC
CASSPGGLLFGEQYF
>TRBJ2-6|once|TRBV29-1|NA
TGCAGCGCCTTAAACTCTGGGGCCAACGTCCTGACTTTC
CSALNSGANVLTF
>TRBJ1-5|NA|TRBV19|TRBD1
TGTGCCAGTAGTATTTTACAGGGGATTGGCAATCAGCCCCAGCATTTT
CASSILQGIGNQPQHF
>TRBJ2-7|NA|TRBV4-2|NA
TGTGCCAGCAGCCAAGTCCCAGGGCCTGGGTCCTACGAGCAGTACTTC
CASSQVPGPGSYEQYF
>TRBJ2-3|NA|TRBV12-5|TRBD2
TGTGCTAGTGGTCTCGGACTAGCGGGAGGGCCTAGCACAGATACGCAGTATTTT
CASGLGLAGGPSTDTQYF
>TRBJ2-1|NA|TRBV27|TRBD2
TGTGCCAGCATTCCGACTAGCGGGAGGTTTAATGAGCAGTTCTTC
CASIPTSGRFNEQFF
>TRBJ1-4|once|TRBV30|NA
TGTGCCTGGAGTCCCACAGGGCAAACTAATGAAAAACTGTTTTTT
CAWSPTGQTNEKLFF
>TRBJ1-1|NA|TRBV28|TRBD1
TGTGCCAGCGGGATAGGACAGGGGGGCACTGAAGCTTTCTTT
CASGIGQGGTEAFF
>TRBJ2-7|once|TRBV28|NA
TGTGCCAGCAGTTCATCGACAGGAAGACCGTCCTACGAGCAGTACTTC
CASSSSTGRPSYEQYF
>TRBJ1-1|NA|TRBV11-2|NA
TGTGCCAGCAGCTCAGGTCAGGCGTCGAACACTGAAGCTTTCTTT
CASSSGQASNTEAFF
>TRBJ2-1|NA|TRBV7-7|TRBD2
TGTGCCAGCAGCGTAAGAGCGGGAGGGCCGAATAATGAGCAGTTCTTC
CASSVRAGGPNNEQFF
>TRBJ2-1|NA|TRBV6-5|TRBD1
TGTGCCAGCAGTTATAATGGACAGGGCCCCATGGATGAGCAGTTCTTC
CASSYNGQGPMDEQFF
>TRBJ1-3|few|TRBV28|TRBD1
TGTGCCAGCAGTTTATCCGGACAGGGGGCTAAAGGAAACACCATATATTTT
CASSLSGQGAKGNTIYF
>TRBJ1-4|NA|TRBV28|NA
TGTGCCAGCAGATCAGGGACAACTAATGAAAAACTGTTTTTT
CASRSGTTNEKLFF